Sequencing of this T cell receptor (beta chain) was carried out in a study of beta chain features in type 1 diabetes. Whole-study results and caveats: A closer apparent resemblance between naive, central memory and Treg TCRB repertoires was seen in patients than in healthy donors.

The length of the CDR3 is 13 residues. Germline CDR1 reads LNHNV; CDR2 reads YYDKDF (reference sequence). The V gene end was trimmed by 4 bases and the J gene end by 7 bases; junction bases not matched to a gene: 3. Each sorted fraction was over 95% pure. Reverse transcription of all isolated RNA meant that expressed TCRB transcripts were sequenced. Here immunoSEQ multiplex PCR was the method, and the copy in TCRdb shows in-frame clones only, minus some. The data show a few hundred thousand clones, with 30% seen just once and 0.065% held by the top ten. Comment on this clone: Its antigen remains unknown.

The chain uses TRBV15 and TRBJ2-4; 8 positions agree with TRBD1. Source material: naive CD4+ T cells from blood. The clonotype was recovered from a man younger than 35 in good health. The CDR3 is CATSTGGANIQYF. The CDR3 DNA sequence: TGTGCCACCAGCACAGGGGGCGCGAACATTCAGTACTTC.